Presented here are 19 T cell receptor beta chains from one specimen sequenced in a study of T cell repertoires in cytomegalovirus infection. Using its own MiXCR run on the reads, TCRdb lists one record per CDR3 protein. The sample shows 110,000 to 150,000 distinct CDR3 sequences, roughly 32% of them seen only once. No antigens are known for them. Sample: CD8+ T cells from cultured PBMCs, taken from culture after CMV antigen stimulation. The receptor set was obtained from a human donor in good health (CMV status not recorded). Some clones in this sample may be carry-over from other donors' samples.

The J gene is TRBJ1-1, the V gene TRBV27; 8 bases are a match to TRBD1. Trimming at V came to 5 bases and at J to 4 bases, leaving 6 bases not matched to a gene. Germline V gene data show CDR1 as MNHEY and CDR2 as SMNVEV (reference sequence). The CDR3 sequence is 14 residues long. CDR3 amino acids: CASSIDRGSTEAFF. The DNA of the CDR3 is TGTGCCAGCAGTATCGACAGGGGTAGCACTGAAGCTTTCTTT.

Only a few counts were recorded for this clonotype. The J gene is TRBJ2-7, the V gene TRBV27; TRBD2 is a possible D gene (5 bases). This CDR3 contains 14 residues. The V gene lost 2 bases and the J gene lost 1 base, with 9 bases spanning the gap. Germline V gives CDR1 MNHEY, CDR2 SMNVEV (reference sequence). CDR3: CASSLLSGSYEQYF. DNA for the CDR3: TGTGCCAGCAGTTTACTGTCGGGGTCCTACGAGCAGTACTTC.

There are a few counts of this clonotype. J is TRBJ2-1 and V is TRBV15; D remains ambiguous. The germline gives CDR1 LNHNV, CDR2 YYDKDF (reference sequence). The CDR3 is made up of 14 amino acids. Deletions cut 4 bases from V and 0 bases from J, with 7 bases between. DNA for the CDR3: TGTGCCACCAGCATTTGGAGCTCCTACAATGAGCAGTTCTTC. This translates into CATSIWSSYNEQFF.

This chain uses TRBV12-3 or TRBV12-4 with TRBJ2-5; 8 bases agree with TRBD2. With V trimmed by 1 base and J by 5 bases, 3 bases remained unmatched. CDR3 size: 14 residues. The CDR3 bases are TGTGCCAGCAGTTTAGGGACTAGCATCGAGACCCAGTACTTC. It translates to CASSLGTSIETQYF.

This sequence joins TRBV12-3 or TRBV12-4 and TRBJ1-5, with 7 bases fitting TRBD1. The CDR3 has 15 residues. Trimming at V came to 6 bases and at J to 2 bases, leaving 7 bases not matched to a gene. This CDR3 reads CASRLQGLGNQPQHF. In nucleotides, the CDR3 is TGTGCCAGCAGATTACAGGGGTTGGGCAATCAGCCCCAGCATTTT.

A few counts support this clonotype. The chain is built from TRBV7-9 and TRBJ2-2; no firm D call. V dropped 3 bases and J dropped 4 bases, with 6 bases sitting between them. This CDR3 has 13 amino acids. Germline CDR1 SEHNR, CDR2 FQNEAQ (reference sequence). DNA of the CDR3: TGTGCCAGCAGCTTGACCAGCACCGGGGAGCTGTTTTTT. Its translation: CASSLTSTGELFF.

This clonotype was seen a few times. The V call is TRBV7-2, the J call TRBJ1-6; D might be TRBD1 (6 bases). Germline-derived CDR1 and CDR2 are SGHTA and FQGNSA. The CDR3 loop spans 15 amino acids. V was clipped by 5 bases and J by 8 bases, with 16 bases between them. The CDR3 DNA sequence: TGTGCCAGCAGCCCCGACCGAGGGGGATATTCACCCCTCCACTTT. This encodes CASSPDRGGYSPLHF.

This rearrangement joins TRBV18 to TRBJ2-2, with D unresolved. Germline loops: CDR1 KGHSH, CDR2 LQKENI. This CDR3 is 16 amino acids long. Between the trimmed V and J ends, which lost 3 bases and 2 bases, there was a span of 13 bases. The DNA for the CDR3 is TGTGCCAGCTCACCCACACCGGGCCCCAACACCGGGGAGCTGTTTTTT. Encoded protein: CASSPTPGPNTGELFF.

This clonotype appeared many times. The genes are TRBV11-2 and TRBJ1-1; 7 bases are a match to TRBD1. The CDR3 contains 14 residues. V lost 3 bases to trimming and J lost 0 bases; unmatched junction nucleotides: 1. Germline CDR1 reads SGHAT; CDR2 reads FQNNGV. CDR3 in amino acids: CASSLGQLNTEAFF. For the CDR3, the DNA is TGTGCCAGCAGCTTGGGACAGCTGAACACTGAAGCTTTCTTT.

This clonotype was recorded at least ten times. The rearrangement joins TRBV28 to TRBJ2-7; 7 nucleotides match TRBD2. Unmatched junction bases numbered 8, after V lost 6 bases and J lost 0 bases. CDR3 length: 15 residues. Germline assignment: CDR1 MDHEN and CDR2 SYDVKM. CDR3: CASSFGGGSSYEQYF. The CDR3 nucleotides are TGTGCCAGCAGCTTTGGGGGGGGGAGCTCCTACGAGCAGTACTTC.

This clonotype turned up a few times. The chain recombines TRBV27 with TRBJ1-1, with D unclear. This CDR3 region has 13 residues. Trimming took off 3 bases at V and 5 bases at J, with 10 bases between the two ends. Germline CDR1 and CDR2: MNHEY and SMNVEV (reference sequence). CDR3 protein: CASSFLRSTEAFF. The CDR3 region has the DNA TGTGCCAGCAGTTTCTTACGGTCAACTGAAGCTTTCTTT.

This clonotype showed up just a few times. The chain joins TRBV12-3 or TRBV12-4 to TRBJ2-2; unclear D gene. This CDR3 has 14 amino acids. Trimming cost V 3 bases and J 7 bases, with 12 bases left between them. The CDR3 protein is CASSLEGLDGELFF. In DNA form, the CDR3 reads TGTGCCAGCAGTTTGGAAGGGTTGGACGGGGAGCTGTTTTTT.

This chain uses TRBV7-9 with TRBJ2-3, with a weak D call TRBD2 (5 bases). V lost 6 bases to trimming and J lost 6 bases, with 13 bases between them. CDR3 length equals 13 residues. Germline CDR1 SEHNR, CDR2 FQNEAQ (reference sequence). The CDR3 loop is CASRTVGGDTQYF. CDR3 nucleotide sequence: TGTGCCAGCAGAACTGTCGGCGGGGATACGCAGTATTTT.

J is TRBJ2-3 and V is TRBV6-5; 7 bases align to TRBD2. J was trimmed by 5 bases and V by 5 bases; bases with no gene match: 10. CDR3 length: 15 residues. Germline CDR1 and CDR2: MNHEY and SVGAGI. DNA for the CDR3: TGTGCCAGCAGTCCCTGGACTAGTGGTAAAGATACGCAGTATTTT. Its protein product is CASSPWTSGKDTQYF.

The V and J genes are TRBV18 and TRBJ1-1; D not resolved. The germline CDR1 and CDR2 sequences are KGHSH and LQKENI. The CDR3 covers 14 residues. Deletions cut 3 bases from V and 0 bases from J, with 8 bases between. The CDR3 loop is CASSPEVMNTEAFF. The CDR3 nucleotides are TGTGCCAGCTCACCTGAGGTTATGAACACTGAAGCTTTCTTT.

CDR3 sequence: CASSWAFNNQPQHF. The DNA for the CDR3 is TGTGCCAGCAGTTGGGCCTTTAATAATCAGCCCCAGCATTTT. This chain uses TRBV28 with TRBJ1-5; D gene uncertain. This CDR3 region has 14 residues. Per germline, CDR1 MDHEN and CDR2 SYDVKM. V was pared by 4 bases and J by 4 bases, with 11 bases between.

A few counts support this clonotype. The chain couples TRBV4-1 to TRBJ2-5; TRBD2 is a possible D gene (6 bases). Germline CDR1 MGHRA, CDR2 YSYEKL. The V end lost 0 bases, the J end lost 5 bases, and 13 bases lay between the germline ends. The CDR3 is made up of 15 amino acids. CDR3 in DNA: TGCGCCAGCAGCCAAGAGGCGACTAGTGGGGAGACCCAGTACTTC. Protein sequence: CASSQEATSGETQYF.

This clonotype was counted at least ten times. The rearrangement joins TRBV7-8 to TRBJ2-7; D unresolved. Germline V gene lookup returns CDR1 SGHVS and CDR2 FQNEAQ. The CDR3 loop spans 13 amino acids. Trimming shortened V by 0 bases and J by 3 bases, and 6 bases separated the two germline ends. The CDR3 DNA follows: TGTGCCAGCAGCTTAGCAGGGAACTACGAGCAGTACTTC. It codes for CASSLAGNYEQYF.

V usage is TRBV7-4 and J usage is TRBJ2-5; perhaps TRBD1 as D (6 bases). The CDR3 has 14 residues. Between the trimmed V and J ends, which lost 5 bases and 2 bases, there was a span of 12 bases. The V gene's germline CDR1 is SGHVT and CDR2 SQSDAQ. The CDR3 is CASSPADRQETQYF. CDR3 DNA sequence: TGTGCCAGCAGCCCGGCGGACAGACAAGAGACCCAGTACTTC.